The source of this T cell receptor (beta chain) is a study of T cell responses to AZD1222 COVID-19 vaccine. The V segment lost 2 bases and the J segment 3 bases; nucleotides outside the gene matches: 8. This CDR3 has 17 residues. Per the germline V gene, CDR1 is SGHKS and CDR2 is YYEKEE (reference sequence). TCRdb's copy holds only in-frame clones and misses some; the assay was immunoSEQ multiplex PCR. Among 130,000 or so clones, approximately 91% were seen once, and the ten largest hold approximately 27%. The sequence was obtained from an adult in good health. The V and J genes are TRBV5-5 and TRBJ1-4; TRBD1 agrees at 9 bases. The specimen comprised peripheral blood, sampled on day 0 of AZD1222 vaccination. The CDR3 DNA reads TGTGCCAGCAGCTTCGCTACAGGGGGCAGCTCTAATGAAAAACTGTTTTTT. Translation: CASSFATGGSSNEKLFF.